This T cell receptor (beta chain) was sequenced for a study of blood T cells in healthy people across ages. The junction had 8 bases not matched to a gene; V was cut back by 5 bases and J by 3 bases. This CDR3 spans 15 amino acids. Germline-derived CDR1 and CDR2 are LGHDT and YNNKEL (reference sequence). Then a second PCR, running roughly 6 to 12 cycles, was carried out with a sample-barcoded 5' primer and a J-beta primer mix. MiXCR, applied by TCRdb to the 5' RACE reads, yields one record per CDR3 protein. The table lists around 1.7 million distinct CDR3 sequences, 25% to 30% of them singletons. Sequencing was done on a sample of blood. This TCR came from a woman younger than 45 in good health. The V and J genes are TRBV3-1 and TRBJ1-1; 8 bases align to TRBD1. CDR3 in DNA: TGTGCCAGCAGCGTTCCTCAGGGGGCGGACACTGAAGCTTTCTTT. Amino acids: CASSVPQGADTEAFF.